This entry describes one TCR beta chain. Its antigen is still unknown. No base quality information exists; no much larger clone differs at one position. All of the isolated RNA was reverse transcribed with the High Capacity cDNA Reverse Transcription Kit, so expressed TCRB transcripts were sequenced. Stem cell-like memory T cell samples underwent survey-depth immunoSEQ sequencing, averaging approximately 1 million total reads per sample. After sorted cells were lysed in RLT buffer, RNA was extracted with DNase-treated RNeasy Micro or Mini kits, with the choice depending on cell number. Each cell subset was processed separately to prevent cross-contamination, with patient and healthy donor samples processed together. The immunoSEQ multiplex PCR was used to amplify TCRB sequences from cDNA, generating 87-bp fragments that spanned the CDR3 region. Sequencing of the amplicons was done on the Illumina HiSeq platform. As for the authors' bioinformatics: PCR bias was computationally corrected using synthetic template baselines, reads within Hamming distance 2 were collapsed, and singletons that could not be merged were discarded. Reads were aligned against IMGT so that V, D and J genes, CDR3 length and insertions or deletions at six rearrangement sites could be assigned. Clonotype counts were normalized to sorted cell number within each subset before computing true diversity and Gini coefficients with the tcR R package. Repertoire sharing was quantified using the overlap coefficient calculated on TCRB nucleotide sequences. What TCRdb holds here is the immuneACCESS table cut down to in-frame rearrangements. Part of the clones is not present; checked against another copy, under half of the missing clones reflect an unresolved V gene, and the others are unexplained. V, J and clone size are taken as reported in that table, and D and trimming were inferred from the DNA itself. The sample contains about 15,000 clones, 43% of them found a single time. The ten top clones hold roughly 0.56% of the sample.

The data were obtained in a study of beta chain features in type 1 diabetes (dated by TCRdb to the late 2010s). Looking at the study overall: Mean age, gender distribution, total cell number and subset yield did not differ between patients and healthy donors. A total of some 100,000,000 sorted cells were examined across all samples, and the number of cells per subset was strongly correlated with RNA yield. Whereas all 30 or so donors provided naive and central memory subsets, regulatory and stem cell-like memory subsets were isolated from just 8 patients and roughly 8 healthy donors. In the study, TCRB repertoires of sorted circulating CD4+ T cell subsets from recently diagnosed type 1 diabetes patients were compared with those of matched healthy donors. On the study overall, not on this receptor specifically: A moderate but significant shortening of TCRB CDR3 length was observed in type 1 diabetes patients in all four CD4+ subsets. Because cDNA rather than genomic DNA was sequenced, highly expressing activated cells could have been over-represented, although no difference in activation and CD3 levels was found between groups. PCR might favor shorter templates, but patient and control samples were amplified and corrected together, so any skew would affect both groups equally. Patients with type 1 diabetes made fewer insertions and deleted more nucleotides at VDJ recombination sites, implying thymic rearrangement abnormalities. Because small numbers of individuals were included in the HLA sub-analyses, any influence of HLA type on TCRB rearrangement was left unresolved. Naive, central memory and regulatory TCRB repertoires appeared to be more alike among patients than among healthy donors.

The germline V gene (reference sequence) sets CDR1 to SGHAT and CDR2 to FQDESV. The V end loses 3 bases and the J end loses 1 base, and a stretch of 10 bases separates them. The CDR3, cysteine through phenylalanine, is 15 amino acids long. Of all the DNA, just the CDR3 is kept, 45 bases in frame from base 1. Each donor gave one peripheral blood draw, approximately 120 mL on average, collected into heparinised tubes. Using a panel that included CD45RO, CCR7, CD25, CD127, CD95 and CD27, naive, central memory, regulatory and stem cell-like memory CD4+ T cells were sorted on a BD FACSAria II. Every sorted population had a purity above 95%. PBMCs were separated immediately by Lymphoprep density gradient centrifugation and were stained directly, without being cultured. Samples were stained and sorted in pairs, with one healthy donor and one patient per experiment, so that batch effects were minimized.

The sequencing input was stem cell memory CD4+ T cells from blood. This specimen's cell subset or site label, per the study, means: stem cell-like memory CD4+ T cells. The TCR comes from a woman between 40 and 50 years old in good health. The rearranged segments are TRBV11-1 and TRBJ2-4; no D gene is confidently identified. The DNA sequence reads TGTGCCAGCAGCTTTTTTCCCATCGCCAAAAACATTCAGTACTTC. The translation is CASSFFPIAKNIQYF.